A selection of T cell receptor beta chains follows, all from one sample in a study of T cells in Graves' hyperthyroidism and ophthalmopathy. TCRdb ran MiXCR on the multiplex PCR reads and lists one entry per CDR3 protein. In the table there are around 340,000 distinct CDR3 sequences, 15% to 20% of which are singletons. The source material was blood. The receptors were sampled from a middle-aged woman with Graves' ophthalmopathy. CDR3s include the opening cysteine and the closing phenylalanine or tryptophan. The order of the fields is CDR3 DNA, CDR3 protein, J gene, clone size, D gene, V gene. A D gene is named only where the DNA matches it firmly. Not all rows give a size; the values are once, few, many and, for expanded clones, a class.

CDR3 DNA: TGTGCCAGCAGTTACTTGACAGGGCACCAGCCCCAGCATTTT; CDR3 protein: CASSYLTGHQPQHF; J gene: TRBJ1-5; clone size: -; D gene: TRBD1; V gene: TRBV6-5
CDR3 DNA: TGTGCCAGCAGTTACAGGGCGCCCTACGAGCAGTACTTC; CDR3 protein: CASSYRAPYEQYF; J gene: TRBJ2-7; clone size: many; D gene: -; V gene: TRBV6-5
CDR3 DNA: TGCGCCAGCAGCCCCACGGGACAGGGGGCCCTTAACTATGGCTACACCTTC; CDR3 protein: CASSPTGQGALNYGYTF; J gene: TRBJ1-2; clone size: many; D gene: TRBD1; V gene: TRBV4-1
CDR3 DNA: TGCAGTGCTAGGAGACCCTCCGGGACCCTAAACACAGATACGCAGTATTTT; CDR3 protein: CSARRPSGTLNTDTQYF; J gene: TRBJ2-3; clone size: many; D gene: -; V gene: TRBV20-1
CDR3 DNA: TGTGCCAGCAGTTTGAGCACCGGGGAGCTGTTTTTT; CDR3 protein: CASSLSTGELFF; J gene: TRBJ2-2; clone size: many; D gene: -; V gene: TRBV28
CDR3 DNA: TGTGCCAGCAGCTTGGCCGGGGGCGCGTATGGCTACACCTTC; CDR3 protein: CASSLAGGAYGYTF; J gene: TRBJ1-2; clone size: -; D gene: -; V gene: TRBV9
CDR3 DNA: TGCAGCGTTGAGTCGACAGAGACTGAAGCTTTCTTT; CDR3 protein: CSVESTETEAFF; J gene: TRBJ1-1; clone size: many; D gene: -; V gene: TRBV29-1
CDR3 DNA: TGTGCCAGCCTGAGACAGGGGGCGTTTGGGGCCAACGTCCTGACTTTC; CDR3 protein: CASLRQGAFGANVLTF; J gene: TRBJ2-6; clone size: many; D gene: TRBD1; V gene: TRBV11-2
CDR3 DNA: TGTGCCAGCCAGCGGAAAAGCACAGATACGCAGTATTTT; CDR3 protein: CASQRKSTDTQYF; J gene: TRBJ2-3; clone size: -; D gene: -; V gene: TRBV6-2/TRBV6-3
CDR3 DNA: TGTGCCAGCACGACCCCGGACAGGGCGTTCTACGAGCAGTACTTC; CDR3 protein: CASTTPDRAFYEQYF; J gene: TRBJ2-7; clone size: many; D gene: TRBD1; V gene: TRBV28
CDR3 DNA: TGTGCCAGTAGTATATCTGGGAACTCCTTCTCTGGGGCCAACGTCCTGACTTTC; CDR3 protein: CASSISGNSFSGANVLTF; J gene: TRBJ2-6; clone size: many; D gene: -; V gene: TRBV19
CDR3 DNA: TGCAGTGCTAGTTCCGGCAGCACTCAGCCCCAGCATTTT; CDR3 protein: CSASSGSTQPQHF; J gene: TRBJ1-5; clone size: few; D gene: -; V gene: TRBV20-1
CDR3 DNA: TGTGCCAGCAGTTCCACCCTAGCGGGAGGTGCGACCCAGTACTTC; CDR3 protein: CASSSTLAGGATQYF; J gene: TRBJ2-5; clone size: many; D gene: TRBD2; V gene: TRBV6-5
CDR3 DNA: TGTGCCAGCAGTTTATCTGTGTTCCAAGAGACCCAGTACTTC; CDR3 protein: CASSLSVFQETQYF; J gene: TRBJ2-5; clone size: many; D gene: -; V gene: TRBV27
CDR3 DNA: TGCAGCGTTGGGACAGGGGGAAAAGACGGGGAGCTGTTTTTT; CDR3 protein: CSVGTGGKDGELFF; J gene: TRBJ2-2; clone size: many; D gene: TRBD1; V gene: TRBV29-1
CDR3 DNA: TGTGCCACCAGTGATCCCGGACAGTCGGATGCTTTCTTT; CDR3 protein: CATSDPGQSDAFF; J gene: TRBJ1-1; clone size: -; D gene: -; V gene: TRBV6-1
CDR3 DNA: TGTGCCAGCAGCCAAGATAGCGGGAGGGCCGGGACCCAGTACTTC; CDR3 protein: CASSQDSGRAGTQYF; J gene: TRBJ2-5; clone size: -; D gene: TRBD2; V gene: TRBV3-1
CDR3 DNA: TGTGCCAGTAGTATTGGGCCAGGGGGCACAGATACGCAGTATTTT; CDR3 protein: CASSIGPGGTDTQYF; J gene: TRBJ2-3; clone size: many; D gene: -; V gene: TRBV19
CDR3 DNA: TGCAGTGCGCCAGATCAGGGTGAGGGTTATGGCTACACCTTC; CDR3 protein: CSAPDQGEGYGYTF; J gene: TRBJ1-2; clone size: many; D gene: -; V gene: TRBV20-1
CDR3 DNA: TGTGCCAGCAGTTTAGCGTTGGGGTTAATCCCTGAAGCTTTCTTT; CDR3 protein: CASSLALGLIPEAFF; J gene: TRBJ1-1; clone size: -; D gene: -; V gene: TRBV6-2/TRBV6-3
CDR3 DNA: TGTGCCAGCAGTTACGAGGAGGCGAGCGGGAGGAGGAAGACCCAGTACTTC; CDR3 protein: CASSYEEASGRRKTQYF; J gene: TRBJ2-5; clone size: many; D gene: TRBD2; V gene: TRBV6-5
CDR3 DNA: TGTGCCAGCGGGAGAACAGGGGACTATAATTCACCCCTCCACTTT; CDR3 protein: CASGRTGDYNSPLHF; J gene: TRBJ1-6; clone size: many; D gene: TRBD1; V gene: TRBV2
CDR3 DNA: TGTGCCAGCAGTGAAGGAGCGGGAGGGCCCGATGAGCAGTTCTTC; CDR3 protein: CASSEGAGGPDEQFF; J gene: TRBJ2-1; clone size: many; D gene: TRBD2; V gene: TRBV6-1
CDR3 DNA: TGTGCCAGCAGCGTAAATGTCGGAAACTACGAGCAGTACTTC; CDR3 protein: CASSVNVGNYEQYF; J gene: TRBJ2-7; clone size: many; D gene: -; V gene: TRBV5-4
CDR3 DNA: TGCGCCAGCAGCTTGGGATGGGAAGAGACCCAGTACTTC; CDR3 protein: CASSLGWEETQYF; J gene: TRBJ2-5; clone size: many; D gene: -; V gene: TRBV5-1
CDR3 DNA: TGTGCCAGCAGCTTGGACCCTGGGACCACCGGGGAGCTGTTTTTT; CDR3 protein: CASSLDPGTTGELFF; J gene: TRBJ2-2; clone size: -; D gene: -; V gene: TRBV5-5
CDR3 DNA: TGTGCCAGCAGTACCGATAGCGGGAGGAAAGGCGAGCAGTACTTC; CDR3 protein: CASSTDSGRKGEQYF; J gene: TRBJ2-7; clone size: many; D gene: TRBD2; V gene: TRBV12-3/TRBV12-4
CDR3 DNA: TGTGCCAGCAGAAAATCCCGGCCAGCCTATGGCTACACCTTC; CDR3 protein: CASRKSRPAYGYTF; J gene: TRBJ1-2; clone size: many; D gene: -; V gene: TRBV28
CDR3 DNA: TGTGCCAGCAGCCCAGGCGTAGTTATGAACACTGAAGCTTTCTTT; CDR3 protein: CASSPGVVMNTEAFF; J gene: TRBJ1-1; clone size: many; D gene: -; V gene: TRBV7-9
CDR3 DNA: TGCAGTGCTAGATCTGGTGGGGCCTACGAGCAGTACTTC; CDR3 protein: CSARSGGAYEQYF; J gene: TRBJ2-7; clone size: -; D gene: -; V gene: TRBV20-1
CDR3 DNA: TGCAGTGCTAGACCGGGATACACCGGGGAGCTGTTTTTT; CDR3 protein: CSARPGYTGELFF; J gene: TRBJ2-2; clone size: many; D gene: -; V gene: TRBV20-1
CDR3 DNA: TGTGCCAGCAGCTTAAATAGGCCACAGGTCCAACCTTATGGCTACACCTTC; CDR3 protein: CASSLNRPQVQPYGYTF; J gene: TRBJ1-2; clone size: -; D gene: -; V gene: TRBV11-2
CDR3 DNA: TGTGCCAGCAGGAGGACAGGGGCGACAAACAATCAGCCCCAGCATTTT; CDR3 protein: CASRRTGATNNQPQHF; J gene: TRBJ1-5; clone size: many; D gene: TRBD1; V gene: TRBV2
CDR3 DNA: TGCAGTGCCTTACCCCCGTTTAGGGGACAGATGAACACTGAAGCTTTCTTT; CDR3 protein: CSALPPFRGQMNTEAFF; J gene: TRBJ1-1; clone size: many; D gene: TRBD1; V gene: TRBV20-1
CDR3 DNA: TGTGCCAGCAGCGAGACTGGAGCTTACGAGCAGTACTTC; CDR3 protein: CASSETGAYEQYF; J gene: TRBJ2-7; clone size: many; D gene: -; V gene: TRBV28
CDR3 DNA: TGTGCCAGCAGTTTAAATGGCGGGGGATTGGTGCCCCAGCATTTT; CDR3 protein: CASSLNGGGLVPQHF; J gene: TRBJ1-5; clone size: many; D gene: -; V gene: TRBV12-3/TRBV12-4
CDR3 DNA: TGCGCCAGCAGCCCCGGCGGTGGGGGGGGATACGAGCAGTACTTC; CDR3 protein: CASSPGGGGGYEQYF; J gene: TRBJ2-7; clone size: once; D gene: TRBD2; V gene: TRBV5-1
CDR3 DNA: TGTGCCAGCAGTGAGTCAAGTGAAGCTTTCTTT; CDR3 protein: CASSESSEAFF; J gene: TRBJ1-1; clone size: -; D gene: -; V gene: TRBV6-1